The 5 T cell receptor beta chains in this list originate from one sample, sequenced in a study of cytomegalovirus exposure and HLA in healthy donors. TCRdb's table, derived via immunoSEQ multiplex PCR, lists solely in-frame clones and lacks some. This table has approximately 120,000 clones, 85% to 90% appearing once. Sequences were obtained from PBMCs. The receptors shown here come from a woman aged 18-29 years in good health and CMV-seronegative.

This chain joins TRBV9 and TRBJ2-6; D gene unclear. CDR3 length: 15 amino acids. Looked up from germline, CDR1 is SGDLS and CDR2 is YYNGEE. V was cut by 3 bases and J by 3 bases, with 10 bases left in between. CDR3 bases: TGTGCCAGCAGCGAGAGTCCCGGTGGGGCCAACGTCCTGACTTTC. It specifies CASSESPGGANVLTF.

V is TRBV6-5 and J is TRBJ2-3; D gene uncertain. V lost 2 bases, J lost 0 bases, and 6 bases lay in between. The CDR3 sequence is 14 residues long. Germline V gene sequence: CDR1 MNHEY, CDR2 SVGAGI. The CDR3 DNA reads as TGTGCCAGCAGTTACACTCATAGCACAGATACGCAGTATTTT. Protein sequence: CASSYTHSTDTQYF.

The chain has TRBV2 and TRBJ2-2; tentatively, D is TRBD2 (6 bases). Germline V gene data show CDR1 as SNHLY and CDR2 as FYNNEI. CDR3 length equals 15 residues. V dropped 1 base and J dropped 0 bases, with 6 bases sitting between them. The CDR3 DNA reads TGTGCCAGCAGTGAAGGGGGGGCGAACACCGGGGAGCTGTTTTTT. This codes for CASSEGGANTGELFF. Supplemented by reference TRBV2 and TRBJ2-2, the full variable domain reads EPEVTQTPSHQVTQMGQEVILRCVPISNHLYFYWYRQILGQKVEFLVSFYNNEISEKSEIFDDQFSVERPDGSNFTLKIRSTKLEDSAMYFCASSEGGANTGELFFGEGSRLTVL.

J is TRBJ2-7 and V is TRBV4-3; 7 bases are shared with TRBD1. The CDR3 loop spans 15 amino acids. V shed 2 bases, J shed 2 bases, and the junction held 6 bases outside the gene matches. Germline CDR1 reads LGHNA; CDR2 reads YSLEER. DNA of the CDR3: TGCGCCAGCAGCCAACACGATCAGGGGGCCTACGAGCAGTACTTC. It encodes CASSQHDQGAYEQYF.

The chain has TRBV18 and TRBJ1-4; D gene ambiguous. Trimming left V 0 bases short and J 5 bases short, with 7 bases between. The germline V gene encodes CDR1 KGHSH and CDR2 LQKENI. This CDR3 has 14 amino acids. The CDR3 bases are TGTGCCAGCTCACCACCCGACGGGAATGAAAAACTGTTTTTT. It codes for CASSPPDGNEKLFF.